This T cell receptor beta chain was sequenced during a study of cytomegalovirus exposure and HLA in healthy donors. The study's findings and limits: Cytomegalovirus status, reportedly, was diagnosed with high specificity and sensitivity by the classifier. Subsequent analysis showed first-cohort TCR clusters tending to co-occur in 120 validation repertoires. Cytomegalovirus-associated status was assigned to fewer than 200 TCR beta chains.

The donors were part of the validation cohort, which consisted of under 150 subjects and was separate from the first cohort of 670 or so subjects. Comment on this clone: Its specificity is not known.

The data were produced by immunoSEQ multiplex PCR, yet TCRdb's version contains in-frame clones alone and is incomplete. In the table there are about 98,000 clones, 87% of which are singletons. The source of this sequence is a man aged 18-30 years in good health and CMV-seropositive. Source material: PBMCs.

CDR3 in DNA: TGTGCCAGCAGTCCCCGGCGGGGGATAACCTACAATGAGCAGTTCTTC. Amino acid sequence: CASSPRRGITYNEQFF. The V gene is TRBV27, the J gene TRBJ2-1, with 7 bases matching TRBD2. Germline V gene sequence: CDR1 MNHEY, CDR2 SMNVEV (reference sequence). V shed 5 bases and J 2 bases; nucleotides not matched to a gene: 9. The CDR3 sequence is 16 residues long.